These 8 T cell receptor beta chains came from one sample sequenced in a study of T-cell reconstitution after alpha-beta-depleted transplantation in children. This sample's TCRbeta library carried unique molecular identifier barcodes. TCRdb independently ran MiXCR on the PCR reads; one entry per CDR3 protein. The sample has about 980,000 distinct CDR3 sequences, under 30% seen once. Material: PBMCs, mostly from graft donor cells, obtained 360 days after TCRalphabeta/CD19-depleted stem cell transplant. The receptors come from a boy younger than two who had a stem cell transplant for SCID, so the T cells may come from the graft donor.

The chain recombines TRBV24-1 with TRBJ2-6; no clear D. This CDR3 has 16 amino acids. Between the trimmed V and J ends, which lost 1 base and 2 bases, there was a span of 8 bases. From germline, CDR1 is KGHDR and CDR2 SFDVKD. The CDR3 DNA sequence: TGTGCCACCAGTGATTTCGTCCCGGCTGGGGCCAACGTCCTGACTTTC. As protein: CATSDFVPAGANVLTF.

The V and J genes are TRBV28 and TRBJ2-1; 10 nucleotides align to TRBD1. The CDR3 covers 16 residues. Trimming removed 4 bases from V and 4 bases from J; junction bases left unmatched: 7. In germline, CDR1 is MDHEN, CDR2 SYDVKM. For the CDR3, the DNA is TGTGCCAGCAGTTCCTCCGGGACAGGGGATTACAATGAGCAGTTCTTC. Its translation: CASSSSGTGDYNEQFF. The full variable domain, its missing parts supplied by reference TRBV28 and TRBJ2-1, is DVKVTQSSRYLVKRTGEKVFLECVQDMDHENMFWYRQDPGLGLRLIYFSYDVKMKEKGDIPEGYSVSREKKERFSLILESASTNQTSMYLCASSSSGTGDYNEQFFGPGTRLTVL.

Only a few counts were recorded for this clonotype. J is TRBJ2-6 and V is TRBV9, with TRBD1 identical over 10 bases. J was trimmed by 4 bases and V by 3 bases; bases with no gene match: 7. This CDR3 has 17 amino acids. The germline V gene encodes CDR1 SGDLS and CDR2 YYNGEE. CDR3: CASSARQGAEGANVLTF. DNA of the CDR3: TGTGCCAGCAGCGCACGACAGGGGGCGGAAGGGGCCAACGTCCTGACTTTC. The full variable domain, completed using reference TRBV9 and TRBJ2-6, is DSGVTQTPKHLITATGQRVTLRCSPRSGDLSVYWYQQSLDQGLQFLIQYYNGEERAKGNILERFSAQQFPDLHSELNLSSLELGDSALYFCASSARQGAEGANVLTFGAGSRLTVL.

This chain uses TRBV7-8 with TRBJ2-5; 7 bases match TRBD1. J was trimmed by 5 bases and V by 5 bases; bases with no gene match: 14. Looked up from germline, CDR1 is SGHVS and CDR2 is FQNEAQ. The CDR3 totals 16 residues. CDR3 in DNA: TGTGCCAGCAGCCCCCCCCCCGACAGGGAAAGGGAGACCCAGTACTTC. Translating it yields CASSPPPDRERETQYF.

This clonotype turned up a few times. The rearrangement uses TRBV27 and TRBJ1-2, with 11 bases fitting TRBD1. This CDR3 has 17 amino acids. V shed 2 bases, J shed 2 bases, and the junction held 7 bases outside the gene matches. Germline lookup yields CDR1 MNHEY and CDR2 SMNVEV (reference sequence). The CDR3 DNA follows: TGTGCCAGCAGTTTAGCCGGGACAGGGGGTCGAAACTATGGCTACACCTTC. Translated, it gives CASSLAGTGGRNYGYTF.

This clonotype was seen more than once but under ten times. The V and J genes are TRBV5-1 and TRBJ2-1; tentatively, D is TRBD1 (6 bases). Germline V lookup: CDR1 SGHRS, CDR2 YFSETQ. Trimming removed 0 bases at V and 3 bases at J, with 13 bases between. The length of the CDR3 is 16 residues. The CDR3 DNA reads TGCGCCAGCAGCTTGGGCGGACAGATAATCTACAATGAGCAGTTCTTC. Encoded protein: CASSLGGQIIYNEQFF.

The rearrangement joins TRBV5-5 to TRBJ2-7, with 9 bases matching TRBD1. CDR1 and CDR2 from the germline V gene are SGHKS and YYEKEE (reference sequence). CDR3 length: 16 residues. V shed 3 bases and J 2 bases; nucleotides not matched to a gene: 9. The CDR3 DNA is TGTGCCAGCAGCTCTGGACCGGGACAGGGTCCCTACGAGCAGTACTTC. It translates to CASSSGPGQGPYEQYF.

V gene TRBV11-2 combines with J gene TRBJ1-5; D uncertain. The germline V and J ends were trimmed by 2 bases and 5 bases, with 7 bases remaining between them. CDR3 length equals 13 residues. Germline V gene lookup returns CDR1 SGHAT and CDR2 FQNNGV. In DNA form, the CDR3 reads TGTGCCAGCAGCTTAAACTGGTATCAGCCCCAGCATTTT. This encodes CASSLNWYQPQHF.